Here is one T cell receptor beta chain with its context. The CDR3 runs to 18 residues. Germline lookup yields CDR1 DFQATT and CDR2 SNEGSKA (reference sequence). V was clipped by 1 base and J by 0 bases, with 20 bases between them. The sample belongs to a study of T cells after yellow fever vaccination. TCRdb used MiXCR to reprocess the 5' RACE reads, holding one entry per CDR3 protein. The table has around 31,000 distinct CDR3 sequences, approximately 10% seen once; the top ten hold more than 10%. General study findings and limits: FACS-sorted repertoires could contain abundant clonotypes contaminating from the bulk population.

The clonotype comes from a man between 18 and 35 years old who received the YFV17D yellow fever vaccine. This sample comprised PBMCs, either bulk or a sorted T-cell subset (CD4+, CD8+, memory, or dextramer-sorted; not recorded which), obtained less than 16 days after the first yellow fever vaccination. The V gene is TRBV20-1, the J gene TRBJ2-3; weak D call: TRBD1 (5 bases). In nucleotides, the CDR3 is TGCAGTGCTAGAGTTTCCCGGTGGGGCAGAACTAGCACAGATACGCAGTATTTT. Its protein product is CSARVSRWGRTSTDTQYF.